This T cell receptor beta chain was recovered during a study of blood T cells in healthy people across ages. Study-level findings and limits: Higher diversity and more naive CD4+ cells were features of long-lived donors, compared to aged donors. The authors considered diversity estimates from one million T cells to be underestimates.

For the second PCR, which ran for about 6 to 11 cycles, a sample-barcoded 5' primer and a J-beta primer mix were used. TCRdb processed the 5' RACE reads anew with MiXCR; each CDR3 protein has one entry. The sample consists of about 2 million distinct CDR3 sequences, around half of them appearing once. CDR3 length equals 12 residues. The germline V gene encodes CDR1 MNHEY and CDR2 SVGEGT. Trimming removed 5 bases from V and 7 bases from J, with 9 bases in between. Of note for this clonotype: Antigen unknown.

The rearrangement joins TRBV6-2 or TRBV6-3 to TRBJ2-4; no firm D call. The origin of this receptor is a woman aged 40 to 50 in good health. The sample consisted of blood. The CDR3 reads CASSKDVNIQYF. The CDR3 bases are TGTGCCAGCAGTAAGGATGTGAACATTCAGTACTTC.